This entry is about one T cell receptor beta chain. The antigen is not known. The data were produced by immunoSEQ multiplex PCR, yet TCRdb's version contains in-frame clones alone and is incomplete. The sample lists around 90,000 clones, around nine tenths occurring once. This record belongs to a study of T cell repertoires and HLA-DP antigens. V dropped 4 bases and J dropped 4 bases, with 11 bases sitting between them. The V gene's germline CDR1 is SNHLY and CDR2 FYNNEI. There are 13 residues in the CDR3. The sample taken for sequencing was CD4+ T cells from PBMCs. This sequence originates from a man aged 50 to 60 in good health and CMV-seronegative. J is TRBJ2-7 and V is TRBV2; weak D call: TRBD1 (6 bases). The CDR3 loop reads CASSGRGKYEQYF. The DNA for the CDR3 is TGTGCCAGCAGTGGAAGGGGGAAATACGAGCAGTACTTC.